The text below deals with one T cell receptor (beta chain). This specimen comes from a study of T cell responses to AZD1222 COVID-19 vaccine. Produced via immunoSEQ multiplex PCR; TCRdb's table is partial and in-frame only. The sample shows fewer than 120,000 clones, over 85% of them seen only once. Germline CDR1 PRHDT, CDR2 FYEKMQ (reference sequence). Germline trimming cut 3 bases from V and 5 bases from J; bases unmatched to any gene: 6. The CDR3 has 15 amino acids. The sample in question was peripheral blood, obtained 28 days after the second AZD1222 dose. The V call is TRBV13, the J call TRBJ2-5, with 10 positions matching TRBD2. The TCR originated in an adult who received the AZD1222 COVID-19 vaccine. The CDR3: CASSFRPAGGETQYF. In DNA form, the CDR3 reads TGTGCCAGCAGCTTTAGACCAGCGGGGGGGGAGACCCAGTACTTC.